Shown below are 20 T cell receptor beta chains from a single sample sequenced in a study of PD-L1 blockade in urothelial cancer listed by TCRdb under 2017. The time point label, read with the paper, signifies: pretreatment peripheral blood. Library preparation employed the immunoSEQ multiplex PCR assay. The immuneACCESS repertoire file appears here via TCRdb, limited to in-frame rearrangements. These files lack a portion of the clones; in checked studies, under half of the deficit traces to unresolved V genes, and the cause of the others is not known. The sample table records roughly 45,000 clones; approximately 80% of these occur just once. 15% to 20% of the sample goes to the ten largest clones. The sample in question was PBMCs, obtained around atezolizumab (anti-PD-L1) treatment. These receptors were collected from a man between 60 and 70 years old with urothelial cancer.

V gene TRBV4-2 combines with J gene TRBJ2-7; the match to TRBD2 covers 12 bases. Germline V CDR1 and CDR2: LGHNA, YNFKEQ. This CDR3 has 14 residues. V shed 1 base, J shed 10 bases, and the junction held 5 bases outside the gene matches. The CDR3 nucleotides are TGTGCCAGCAGCCAAGGACTAGCGGGAGCGGAACAGTACTTC. Translating it yields CASSQGLAGAEQYF.

CDR3 in amino acids: CASSLAPGTDTEAFF. The CDR3 DNA follows: TGCGCCAGCAGCTTGGCCCCCGGGACAGACACTGAAGCTTTCTTT. The chain uses TRBV5-1 and TRBJ1-1, with TRBD1 matching over 7 bases. Germline loops: CDR1 SGHRS, CDR2 YFSETQ. CDR3 length: 15 residues. The V gene end was trimmed by 0 bases and the J gene end by 3 bases; junction bases not matched to a gene: 5.

V and J are TRBV12-1 and TRBJ2-7; no check of the table's D call, TRBD2, against the DNA was made. TRBV12-1 is tagged as a pseudogene. This CDR3 is 15 amino acids long. The CDR3 DNA follows: TGTGCCAGCAGCTTTGTTCTAGCGGGCTCCTACGAGCAGTACTTC. Amino acids: CASSFVLAGSYEQYF.

This chain uses TRBV7-2 with TRBJ2-7; 8 nucleotides align to TRBD2. This CDR3 has 15 residues. V shed 3 bases and J 0 bases; nucleotides not matched to a gene: 4. CDR1 is SGHTA and CDR2 is FQGNSA in the germline V gene. The CDR3 nucleotides are TGTGCCAGCAGCTTTTTAGCGGGGTACTCCTACGAGCAGTACTTC. It translates to CASSFLAGYSYEQYF.

The chain joins TRBV7-8 to TRBJ2-5, with TRBD2 identical over 10 bases. The CDR3 contains 17 residues. V trimming: 1 base; J trimming: 1 base; junction bases outside the gene matches: 6. CDR1 and CDR2 from the germline V gene are SGHVS and FQNEAQ. The chain's CDR3 is CASSLVSSGSGQETQYF. CDR3 bases: TGTGCCAGCAGCTTAGTCTCTAGCGGGAGCGGCCAAGAGACCCAGTACTTC.

The V call is TRBV25-1, the J call TRBJ1-1; no reliable D call. Per germline, CDR1 MGHDK and CDR2 SYGVNS. CDR3 length equals 13 residues. Trimming cost V 5 bases and J 1 base, with 8 bases left between them. The CDR3 protein is CASSRPGNTEAFF. In DNA, the CDR3 is TGTGCCAGCAGTCGGCCAGGGAACACTGAAGCTTTCTTT.

Only a few counts were recorded for this clone. The chain joins TRBV2 to TRBJ1-3, with D perhaps matching TRBD1 (6 bases). The germline V gene encodes CDR1 SNHLY and CDR2 FYNNEI. This CDR3 region has 15 residues. V shed 4 bases and J shed 6 bases, with 16 bases lying between them. The CDR3 loop is CASSGVQGEENTIYF. For the CDR3, the DNA is TGTGCCAGCAGTGGAGTACAGGGAGAGGAAAACACCATATATTTT.

The chain employs TRBV5-1 and TRBJ2-1, with TRBD2 matching over 7 bases. There are 14 residues in the CDR3. CDR1 is SGHRS, CDR2 YFSETQ, per germline. After removal of 2 bases from V and 7 bases from J, the junction contained 6 bases not matched to a gene. The CDR3 DNA reads as TGCGCCAGCAGCTTCACGGGGGGACCGAATGAGCAGTTCTTC. It yields the protein CASSFTGGPNEQFF.

The rearrangement uses TRBV7-6 and TRBJ2-1; 14 bases line up with TRBD2. CDR1 is SGHVS, CDR2 FNYEAQ, per germline. Losses at the gene ends were 5 bases for V and 9 bases for J; bases not matched to a gene: 3. The CDR3 contains 14 residues. For the CDR3, the DNA is TGTGCCAGCAGCCCGGGACTAGCGGGAGTTGAGCAGTTCTTC. It codes for CASSPGLAGVEQFF.

The chain recombines TRBV5-1 with TRBJ1-1; no clear D. The length of the CDR3 is 13 residues. Germline V gene lookup returns CDR1 SGHRS and CDR2 YFSETQ. The V and J ends lost 0 bases and 3 bases respectively, with 6 bases between them. The CDR3 reads CASSLDIDTEAFF. CDR3 DNA: TGCGCCAGCAGCTTGGATATAGACACTGAAGCTTTCTTT.

This clone has a handful of counts. The chain recombines TRBV19 with TRBJ2-6; D perhaps matches TRBD1 (6 bases). The germline CDR1 and CDR2 sequences are LNHDA and SQIVND (reference sequence). V was trimmed by 6 bases and J by 1 base, leaving 19 bases between them. The CDR3 is 18 residues long. The DNA of the CDR3 is TGTGCCAGTAGCCCATTCCGGGACATCCCTTCTGGGGCCAACGTCCTGACTTTC. Its translation is CASSPFRDIPSGANVLTF.

This clone was seen just once. V and J are TRBV27 and TRBJ2-1, with TRBD2 matching over 10 bases. Germline loops: CDR1 MNHEY, CDR2 SMNVEV (reference sequence). CDR3 length: 18 residues. The ends lost 7 bases at V and 0 bases at J; junction bases unmatched: 12. The CDR3 DNA is TGTGCCAGCACTCTACGGCTAGCGGGAGTTAGCTCCTACAATGAGCAGTTCTTC. Its translation: CASTLRLAGVSSYNEQFF.

V gene TRBV21-1 combines with J gene TRBJ2-7; the tabulated D call, TRBD1, remains unverified against the DNA. TRBV21-1 is a pseudogene locus. The CDR3 runs to 15 residues. DNA of the CDR3: TGTGCCAGCGCCCTTAAGGGACAGGAGTTCGACGAGCAGTACTTC. Protein product: CASALKGQEFDEQYF.

This chain links TRBV16 with TRBJ2-2; weak D call: TRBD1 (6 bases). Germline values: CDR1 KGHSY, CDR2 FQNENV. V was trimmed by 4 bases and J by 6 bases, leaving 12 bases between them. The CDR3 is made up of 14 amino acids. The CDR3 DNA reads as TGTGCCAGCAGCCGGACACAGGGATCCGGGGAGCTGTTTTTT. It translates to CASSRTQGSGELFF.

This chain joins TRBV18 and TRBJ1-1; possibly TRBD1 for D (6 bases). This CDR3 has 17 amino acids. From germline, CDR1 is KGHSH and CDR2 LQKENI. V was clipped by 4 bases and J by 2 bases, with 20 bases between them. DNA of the CDR3: TGTGCCAGCTCACGGGTACTTTCAGGGGCGGTTAACACTGAAGCTTTCTTT. Its protein is CASSRVLSGAVNTEAFF.

A few counts support this clone. Other nucleotide sequences in the sample specify the same CDR3. This CDR3 is CASSTGQGRNQPQHF. The CDR3 DNA is TGTGCCAGCAGTACCGGACAGGGTCGTAATCAGCCCCAGCATTTT. This chain connects TRBV6-5 to TRBJ1-5, with 8 nucleotides matching TRBD1. CDR1 is MNHEY and CDR2 is SVGAGI in the germline V gene. The J segment lost 4 bases and the V segment lost 5 bases, leaving 7 bases of the junction unmatched. The CDR3 length is 15 residues.

V gene TRBV5-6 combines with J gene TRBJ2-3; the match to TRBD2 covers 9 bases. V was pared by 2 bases and J by 0 bases, with 10 bases of the junction left unmatched. The CDR3 has 18 residues. Germline assignment: CDR1 SGHDT and CDR2 YYEEEE. The CDR3 loop reads CASSFPAGGPVSTDTQYF. As DNA, the CDR3 is TGTGCCAGCAGCTTCCCGGCGGGGGGGCCTGTAAGCACAGATACGCAGTATTTT.

The J gene is TRBJ2-1, the V gene TRBV14, with 8 bases aligning to TRBD2. CDR1 is SGHDN, CDR2 FVKESK, per germline. CDR3 length: 15 residues. J was trimmed by 7 bases and V by 6 bases; bases with no gene match: 11. The CDR3: CASRDTGSGGNEQFF. The CDR3 nucleotides are TGTGCCAGCAGAGACACAGGGAGCGGGGGAAATGAGCAGTTCTTC.

This chain uses TRBV10-1 with TRBJ2-2, with a possible D match to TRBD1 (6 bases). CDR1 WNHNN and CDR2 SYGVQD come from the germline V gene (reference sequence). The CDR3 runs to 15 residues. The ends were cut back, 6 bases at V and 6 bases at J, with 17 bases in the middle. This CDR3 reads CASREDRAGPGELFF. In DNA form, the CDR3 reads TGCGCCAGCAGGGAGGACAGAGCTGGCCCCGGGGAGCTGTTTTTT.

The chain carries TRBV6-5 and TRBJ1-3; D is unclear. Trimming took 5 bases from V and 1 from J, leaving 12 bases between them. CDR3 length equals 15 residues. Per the germline V gene, CDR1 is MNHEY and CDR2 is SVGAGI. CDR3: CASSKTRSSGNTIYF. The CDR3 DNA is TGTGCCAGCAGTAAAACGAGAAGTTCTGGAAACACCATATATTTT.